The 24 T cell receptor beta chains below come from one sample, sequenced in a study of Ad26.COV2.S vaccination and SARS-CoV-2 variants. Generated by immunoSEQ multiplex PCR, the TCRdb table keeps only in-frame clones and is missing some. The sample holds 87,000 or so clones, 82% seen once. Sequenced here: peripheral blood, sampled after recovery from COVID-19. The origin of the receptors is a human donor who had recovered from COVID-19.

This chain links TRBV28 with TRBJ2-4; D is uncertain. The germline gives CDR1 MDHEN, CDR2 SYDVKM. CDR3 length equals 16 residues. The V gene lost 5 bases and the J gene lost 2 bases, with 16 bases spanning the gap. CDR3 in amino acids: CASSNRREGTKNIQYF. CDR3 bases: TGTGCCAGCAGTAACCGCAGAGAAGGGACCAAAAACATTCAGTACTTC.

This rearrangement joins TRBV6-5 to TRBJ2-7; D tentatively fits TRBD1 or TRBD2 (5 bases each). CDR3 length equals 13 residues. Germline V CDR1 and CDR2: MNHEY, SVGAGI. V lost 6 bases and J lost 3, with 12 bases in between. The CDR3 DNA reads TGTGCCAGCAGGACGGGACGGAACTACGAGCAGTACTTC. This encodes CASRTGRNYEQYF.

Written as DNA, the CDR3 is TGCGCCAGCAGCCAAGATGGAACGGGAGGGTCCAGGAATGAGCAGTTCTTC. Amino acid sequence: CASSQDGTGGSRNEQFF. The V gene is TRBV4-3, the J gene TRBJ2-1; 8 positions agree with TRBD2. The CDR3 sequence is 17 residues long. The germline CDR1 and CDR2 sequences are LGHNA and YSLEER. V trimming: 0 bases; J trimming: 7 bases; junction bases outside the gene matches: 11.

The V gene is TRBV27, the J gene TRBJ1-2; no reliable D call. Trimming took 5 bases from V and 0 from J, leaving 13 bases between them. This CDR3 comprises 15 residues. The germline gives CDR1 MNHEY, CDR2 SMNVEV (reference sequence). CDR3 sequence (DNA): TGTGCCAGCAGTGTTGATAAGGGAGCTAACTATGGCTACACCTTC. This gives the protein CASSVDKGANYGYTF.

The V call is TRBV11-3, the J call TRBJ2-7; D might be TRBD1 (5 bases). Germline CDR1 and CDR2: SGHNT and YENEEA. The CDR3 sequence is 14 residues long. The V gene lost 2 bases and the J gene lost 0 bases, with 8 bases spanning the gap. CDR3 amino acids: CASSLPGISYEQYF. The CDR3 DNA reads as TGTGCCAGCAGCTTACCAGGGATCTCCTACGAGCAGTACTTC.

This clone was observed a single time. The chain recombines TRBV5-4 with TRBJ2-1, with unresolved D. CDR1 and CDR2 (germline): SGHNT, YYREEE (reference sequence). Trimming took off 0 bases at V and 7 bases at J, with 8 bases between the two ends. The CDR3 length is 13 residues. DNA of the CDR3: TGTGCCAGCAGCTTGGCGGCGCGGAATGAGCAGTTCTTC. It specifies CASSLAARNEQFF.

The genes are TRBV28 and TRBJ1-2; 10 nucleotides line up with TRBD1. The CDR3 consists of 14 residues. The germline V gene encodes CDR1 MDHEN and CDR2 SYDVKM. V shed 6 bases, J shed 7 bases, and the junction held 8 bases outside the gene matches. The CDR3 coding sequence is TGTGCCAGCAGGAGACAGGGGGCGGACCGTGGCTACACCTTC. It yields the protein CASRRQGADRGYTF.

The genes are TRBV7-2 and TRBJ2-1; no definite D call. V was pared by 1 base and J by 0 bases, with 7 bases between. The CDR3 loop spans 15 amino acids. Germline V lookup: CDR1 SGHTA, CDR2 FQGNSA. CDR3 in DNA: TGTGCCAGCAGCTTAGTGGACCACTCCTACAATGAGCAGTTCTTC. Amino acids: CASSLVDHSYNEQFF.

V and J are TRBV7-9 and TRBJ2-7; TRBD2 matches 9 bases. V lost 6 bases to trimming and J lost 4 bases; unmatched junction nucleotides: 4. The CDR3 length is 13 residues. Germline V gene sequence: CDR1 SEHNR, CDR2 FQNEAQ (reference sequence). The CDR3 spells CASRAGGGYEQYF. The DNA for the CDR3 is TGTGCCAGCAGAGCGGGAGGTGGGTACGAGCAGTACTTC. Combining the CDR3 with reference TRBV7-9 and TRBJ2-7 gives the whole variable domain DTGVSQNPRHKITKRGQNVTFRCDPISEHNRLYWYRQTLGQGPEFLTYFQNEAQLEKSRLLSDRFSAERPKGSFSTLEIQRTEQGDSAMYLCASRAGGGYEQYFGPGTRLTVT.

The CDR3 DNA is TGCGCCAGCAGCCCTGGGACAGGGGGCAGGGGCTACACCTTC. As protein: CASSPGTGGRGYTF. V and J are TRBV4-3 and TRBJ1-2, with 12 bases identical to TRBD1. Unmatched junction bases numbered 5, after V lost 4 bases and J lost 8 bases. The CDR3 covers 14 residues. Germline assignment: CDR1 LGHNA and CDR2 YSLEER.

The chain couples TRBV28 to TRBJ2-1, with D maybe TRBD2 (6 bases). The V and J ends lost 3 bases and 4 bases respectively, with 13 bases between them. The CDR3 is made up of 15 amino acids. The germline V gene has CDR1 MDHEN and CDR2 SYDVKM. Written as DNA, the CDR3 is TGTGCCAGCAGTTTTCGGGGGAGAGGGTACAATGAGCAGTTCTTC. Protein: CASSFRGRGYNEQFF.

This clone was counted between two and nine times. The rearrangement uses TRBV19 and TRBJ1-6; no clear D. The CDR3 runs 14 residues. The V gene's germline CDR1 is LNHDA and CDR2 SQIVND (reference sequence). V was trimmed by 3 bases and J by 8 bases, leaving 11 bases between them. The CDR3 here is CASSIGPLDSPLHF. The CDR3 DNA is TGTGCCAGTAGTATTGGACCCCTGGATTCACCCCTCCACTTT.

CDR3 protein: CASRASGSYQETQYF. The CDR3 region has the DNA TGTGCCAGCAGGGCGAGCGGGAGTTACCAAGAGACCCAGTACTTC. The chain recombines TRBV11-2 with TRBJ2-5; 8 nucleotides align to TRBD2. The ends lost 6 bases at V and 0 bases at J; junction bases unmatched: 6. The CDR3 loop spans 15 amino acids. CDR1 and CDR2 from the germline V gene are SGHAT and FQNNGV.

This clone was seen just once. DNA for the CDR3: TGCGCCAGCAGCTTGGCCATTTTATCGGACACATGGCGGGCCCAGTACTTC. Protein: CASSLAILSDTWRAQYF. The chain links TRBV5-1 to TRBJ2-5; D may correspond to TRBD1 or TRBD2 (5 bases each). V was pared by 0 bases and J by 9 bases, with 24 bases between. Germline CDR1 is SGHRS and CDR2 is YFSETQ. The CDR3 has 17 amino acids.

The gene calls are TRBV4-1 and TRBJ1-1; D is uncertain. CDR3 length: 15 amino acids. The V and J ends lost 1 base and 0 bases respectively, with 9 bases between them. CDR1 is MGHRA and CDR2 is YSYEKL in the germline V gene. This CDR3 reads CASSQAALLNTEAFF. Here the CDR3 DNA reads TGCGCCAGCAGCCAAGCCGCCCTATTGAACACTGAAGCTTTCTTT.

The gene calls are TRBV28 and TRBJ2-2; perhaps D is TRBD1 or TRBD2 (6 bases each). Germline CDR1 reads MDHEN; CDR2 reads SYDVKM. The length of the CDR3 is 16 residues. Trimming removed 1 base at V and 1 base at J, with 10 bases between. For the CDR3, the DNA is TGTGCCAGCAGTTTATTAGGGGGGCAGAACACCGGGGAGCTGTTTTTT. Its translation is CASSLLGGQNTGELFF.

The J gene is TRBJ2-1, the V gene TRBV27; D gene unclear. Looked up from germline, CDR1 is MNHEY and CDR2 is SMNVEV (reference sequence). The CDR3 is 12 amino acids. V lost 2 bases and J 8 bases, leaving 7 bases between the germline ends. CDR3 amino acids: CASSLTFDEQFF. The CDR3 nucleotides read TGTGCCAGCAGTTTAACATTCGATGAGCAGTTCTTC.

This clone has only one observation. V usage is TRBV2 and J usage is TRBJ1-5; D not resolved. V gave up 6 bases and J gave up 12 bases, with 12 bases separating them. The CDR3 is made up of 11 amino acids. CDR1 is SNHLY, CDR2 FYNNEI, per germline. The CDR3 reads CASRLSQFQHF. Written as DNA, the CDR3 is TGTGCCAGCAGGCTGTCCCAGTTCCAGCATTTT. The full variable domain, its missing parts supplied by reference TRBV2 and TRBJ1-5, is EPEVTQTPSHQVTQMGQEVILRCVPISNHLYFYWYRQILGQKVEFLVSFYNNEISEKSEIFDDQFSVERPDGSNFTLKIRSTKLEDSAMYFCASRLSQFQHFGDGTRLSIL.

This chain uses TRBV27 with TRBJ2-7; unclear D gene. The CDR3 runs to 13 residues. V was shortened by 6 bases and J by 5 bases, with 14 bases between the two germline ends. Per germline, CDR1 MNHEY and CDR2 SMNVEV (reference sequence). CDR3 in DNA: TGTGCCAGCAGCCTCAAGAGCGTCCACGAGCAGTACTTC. This encodes CASSLKSVHEQYF.

The chain recombines TRBV4-3 with TRBJ1-1; no clear D. The CDR3 runs 13 residues. Germline V gene data show CDR1 as LGHNA and CDR2 as YSLEER. V was trimmed by 5 bases and J by 6 bases, leaving 13 bases between them. The CDR3 bases are TGCGCCAGCAGCGCCTCGGGTTACCCTGAAGCTTTCTTT. This encodes CASSASGYPEAFF.

The chain carries TRBV7-9 and TRBJ2-7; TRBD1 matches at 7 bases. After removal of 5 bases from V and 0 bases from J, the junction contained 10 bases not matched to a gene. The length of the CDR3 is 16 residues. Germline V gives CDR1 SEHNR, CDR2 FQNEAQ (reference sequence). CDR3 in amino acids: CASSTWTGKSSYEQYF. CDR3 DNA: TGTGCCAGCAGCACCTGGACAGGAAAAAGCTCCTACGAGCAGTACTTC.

This clone was seen only a few times. The rearrangement uses TRBV19 and TRBJ2-7; D uncertain. V lost 3 bases and J lost 7, with 13 bases in between. Germline assignment: CDR1 LNHDA and CDR2 SQIVND (reference sequence). The CDR3 has 13 amino acids. DNA of the CDR3: TGTGCCAGTAGTATGAGATCGGGTTGGGAGCAGTACTTC. Its translation is CASSMRSGWEQYF.

The chain is built from TRBV28 and TRBJ2-5, with 9 bases identical to TRBD1. The trim removed 5 bases at V and 5 bases at J, leaving 9 bases unmatched. CDR1 and CDR2 from the germline V gene are MDHEN and SYDVKM. This CDR3 has 15 residues. CDR3: CASSHGTGRQETQYF. Written as DNA, the CDR3 is TGTGCCAGCAGTCATGGGACAGGGCGACAGGAGACCCAGTACTTC.

V usage is TRBV28 and J usage is TRBJ1-5, with D perhaps matching TRBD1 (6 bases). This CDR3 region has 16 residues. Looked up from germline, CDR1 is MDHEN and CDR2 is SYDVKM. V lost 6 bases, J lost 4 bases, and 19 bases lay in between. The CDR3 coding sequence is TGTGCCAGCAGCTCACGCGACACAGGGTGGAATCAGCCCCAGCATTTT. Amino acids: CASSSRDTGWNQPQHF.